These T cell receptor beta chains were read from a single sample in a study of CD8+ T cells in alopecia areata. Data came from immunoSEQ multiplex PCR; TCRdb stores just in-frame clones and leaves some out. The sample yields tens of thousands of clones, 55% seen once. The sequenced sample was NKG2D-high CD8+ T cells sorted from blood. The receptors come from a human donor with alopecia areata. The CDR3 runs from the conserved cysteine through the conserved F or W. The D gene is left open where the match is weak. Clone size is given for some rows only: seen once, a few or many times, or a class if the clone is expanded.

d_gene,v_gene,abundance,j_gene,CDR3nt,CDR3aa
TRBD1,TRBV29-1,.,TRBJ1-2,TGCAGCGTTCCGGACAGGGAGGATGGCTACACCTTC,CSVPDREDGYTF
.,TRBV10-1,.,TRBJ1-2,TGCGCCAGCAGTGACAGCAACTATGGCTACACCTTC,CASSDSNYGYTF
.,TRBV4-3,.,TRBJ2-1,TGCGCCAGCAGCCCCGACAGGAGGGGGTACTACAATGAGCAGTTCTTC,CASSPDRRGYYNEQFF
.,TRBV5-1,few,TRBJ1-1,TGCGCCAGCAGCTTGGAGGCCAGTCGGACTGAAGCTTTCTTT,CASSLEASRTEAFF
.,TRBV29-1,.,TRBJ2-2,TGCAGCGTTGGGGGACGGGGGTTGCAGGGAACCGGGGAGCTGTTTTTT,CSVGGRGLQGTGELFF
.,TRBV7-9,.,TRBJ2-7,TGTGCCAGCAGCGGGCAGGGCCCCTACGAGCAGTACTTC,CASSGQGPYEQYF
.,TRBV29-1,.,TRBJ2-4,TGCAGCGTTGAACCTATACCGGCGCAAGAAAACATTCAGTACTTC,CSVEPIPAQENIQYF
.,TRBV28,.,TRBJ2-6,TGTGCCAGCACCAAACCTACAGGTGTGCGGGGTTCTGGGGCCAACGTCCTGACTTTC,CASTKPTGVRGSGANVLTF
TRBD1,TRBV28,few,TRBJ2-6,TGTGCCAGCAGTATCGAAACCGGGACAGCGAGCTCTGGGGCCAACGTCCTGACTTTC,CASSIETGTASSGANVLTF
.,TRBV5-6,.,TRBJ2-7,TGTGCCAGCAGCTTCGGGTACGAGCAGTACTTC,CASSFGYEQYF
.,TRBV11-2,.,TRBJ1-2,TGTGCCAGCAGCCCCCGTTTCGGGGATAACTATGGCTACACCTTC,CASSPRFGDNYGYTF
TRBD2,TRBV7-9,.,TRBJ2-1,TGTGCCAGCAGCGATAGCGGGGGAGGCAATGAGCAGTTCTTC,CASSDSGGGNEQFF
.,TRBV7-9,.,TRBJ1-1,TGTGCCAGCAGCTTAGATATTCGTGACGGTTCGCTGAACACTGAAGCTTTCTTT,CASSLDIRDGSLNTEAFF
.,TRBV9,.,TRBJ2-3,TGTGCCAGCAGCAGAACAGGACGATCGAAAGACACAGATACGCAGTATTTT,CASSRTGRSKDTDTQYF
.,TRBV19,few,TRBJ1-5,TGTGCCACTTGTTGGGGGGTAAATCAGCCCCAGCATTTT,CATCWGVNQPQHF
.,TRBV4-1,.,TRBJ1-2,TGCGCCAGCAGCCAAGATCGTACAGGACGTCCCTATGGCTACACCTTC,CASSQDRTGRPYGYTF
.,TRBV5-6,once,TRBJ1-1,TGTGCCAGCAGCTTGGCGTACACTGAAGCTTTCTTT,CASSLAYTEAFF
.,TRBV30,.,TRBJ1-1,TGTGCCTGGAAGTCGAGAGAAAACACTGAAGCTTTCTTT,CAWKSRENTEAFF
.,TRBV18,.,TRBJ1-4,TGTGCCAGCTCACCGGCCGCAACTAATGAAAAACTGTTTTTT,CASSPAATNEKLFF
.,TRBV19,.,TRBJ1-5,TGTGCCAGTAGGCGCGATTGGGGGAGCAATCAGCCCCAGCATTTT,CASRRDWGSNQPQHF
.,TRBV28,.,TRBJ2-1,TGTGCCAGCAGTCGTACTAGCCCCGGGGATGAGCAGTTCTTC,CASSRTSPGDEQFF
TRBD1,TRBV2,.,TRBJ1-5,TGTGCCAGCAGGGACAGGCAATCAGCCCAGCATTTT,CASRDRQSAQHF
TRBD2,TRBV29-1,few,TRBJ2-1,TGCAGCGTCCGGGACTACACGACGAATGAGCAGTTCTTC,CSVRDYTTNEQFF
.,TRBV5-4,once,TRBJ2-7,TGTGCCAGCAGCTTTATTGCAGGAGAGCAGTACTTC,CASSFIAGEQYF
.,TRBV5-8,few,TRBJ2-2,TGTGCCAGCAGCTTGAAAACCGGGGAGCTGTTTTTT,CASSLKTGELFF
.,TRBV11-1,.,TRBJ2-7,TGTGCCAGCAGCGCATATGTAGGGGTCCAATACGAGCAGTACTTC,CASSAYVGVQYEQYF
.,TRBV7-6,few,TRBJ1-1,TGTGCCAGCAGACCCGGGACCGAAGCTTTCTTT,CASRPGTEAFF
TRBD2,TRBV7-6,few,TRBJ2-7,TGTGCCAGCAGCTTAGAGGCTAGCGGGGGGTACGAGCAGTACTTC,CASSLEASGGYEQYF
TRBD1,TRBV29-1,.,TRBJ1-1,TGCAGCGGCAGGGTAACACAGGGGCGTGATGAAGCTTTCTTT,CSGRVTQGRDEAFF